The subject of this entry is one T cell receptor (beta chain). This sample is drawn from a study of cytomegalovirus exposure and HLA in healthy donors. Germline V lookup: CDR1 SGHVS, CDR2 FNYEAQ. There are 14 residues in the CDR3. Trimming took off 4 bases at V and 9 bases at J, with 16 bases between the two ends. PCR used 60 Vbeta primers and 13 Jbeta primers. Sequencing was performed with immunoSEQ multiplex PCR; in TCRdb, only in-frame clones are kept and a portion is missing. The sample shows roughly 120,000 clones, about four fifths of them seen only once. The rearrangement links TRBV7-6 to TRBJ2-1; maybe TRBD2 (6 bases). The sequenced material came from PBMCs. The receptor was derived from a male donor in good health and CMV-seropositive. The CDR3 bases are TGTGCCAGCAGCTCGCTCGGGACTCCTACTGAGCAGTTCTTC. Translation gives CASSSLGTPTEQFF.